A selection of T cell receptor beta chains follows, all from one sample in a study of cytomegalovirus exposure and HLA in healthy donors. TCRdb's copy holds only in-frame clones and misses some; the assay was immunoSEQ multiplex PCR. This table holds 200,000 to 250,000 clones, approximately 80% found once. The sequenced sample consisted of PBMCs. Source of these receptors: a middle-aged man in good health and CMV-seronegative. Each CDR3 is given with its conserved first and last residue. A D gene is named only where the DNA matches it firmly. The listing skips clone size in some rows; elsewhere it reads once, few, many or a size class.

V gene: TRBV6-1; J gene: TRBJ2-5; clone size: .; D gene: TRBD1; CDR3 DNA: TGTGCCAGCAGTTGGACAGGGGACGGAGAGACCCAGTACTTC; CDR3 protein: CASSWTGDGETQYF
V gene: TRBV15; J gene: TRBJ2-4; clone size: once; D gene: TRBD1; CDR3 DNA: TGTGCCACCAGCAGGGGTGGACAGGGCATGATACTAGCCAAAAACATTCAGTACTTC; CDR3 protein: CATSRGGQGMILAKNIQYF
V gene: TRBV10-3; J gene: TRBJ1-5; clone size: .; D gene: .; CDR3 DNA: TGTGCCATCAGTGGGGGGGACGGCAATCAGCCCCAGCATTTT; CDR3 protein: CAISGGDGNQPQHF
V gene: TRBV4-2; J gene: TRBJ2-5; clone size: .; D gene: .; CDR3 DNA: TGTGCCAGCAGCCAAGATCGGGGTGAATACCCGGAGACCCAGTACTTC; CDR3 protein: CASSQDRGEYPETQYF
V gene: TRBV30; J gene: TRBJ1-2; clone size: .; D gene: .; CDR3 DNA: TGTGCCTGGAGTAGGGGTCCCTTC; CDR3 protein: CAWSRGPF
V gene: TRBV5-6; J gene: TRBJ1-2; clone size: .; D gene: TRBD1; CDR3 DNA: TGTGCCAGCAGCTTGGAGGGACAGGTTCTACCCTATGGCTACACCTTC; CDR3 protein: CASSLEGQVLPYGYTF
V gene: TRBV27; J gene: TRBJ2-1; clone size: .; D gene: .; CDR3 DNA: TGTGCCAGCAAGTCTACAGACAGCTCCTACAATGAGCAGTTCTTC; CDR3 protein: CASKSTDSSYNEQFF
V gene: TRBV11-1; J gene: TRBJ2-3; clone size: .; D gene: TRBD2; CDR3 DNA: TGTGCCAGCAGCTTAAGCGGGACGGTCACAGATACGCAGTATTTT; CDR3 protein: CASSLSGTVTDTQYF
V gene: TRBV9; J gene: TRBJ2-7; clone size: .; D gene: TRBD1; CDR3 DNA: TGTGCCAGCAGCGCCGAGGGGACAGGGATGAAGGAGCAGTACTTC; CDR3 protein: CASSAEGTGMKEQYF
V gene: TRBV25-1; J gene: TRBJ2-2; clone size: .; D gene: .; CDR3 DNA: TGTGCCAGCAGTGAACTAGGGAACACCGGGGAGCTGTTTTTT; CDR3 protein: CASSELGNTGELFF
V gene: TRBV19; J gene: TRBJ2-1; clone size: .; D gene: TRBD1; CDR3 DNA: TGTGCCGGAACCGGGACAGGGGAAATTAAGGGGCAGTTCTTC; CDR3 protein: CAGTGTGEIKGQFF
V gene: TRBV7-9; J gene: TRBJ1-5; clone size: .; D gene: .; CDR3 DNA: TGTGCCAGCAGCAGGGGCTGGAATCAGCCCCAGCATTTT; CDR3 protein: CASSRGWNQPQHF
V gene: TRBV7-2; J gene: TRBJ2-3; clone size: .; D gene: .; CDR3 DNA: TGTGCCAGCAGGGAACACAGAACCACAGATACGCAGTATTTT; CDR3 protein: CASREHRTTDTQYF
V gene: TRBV15; J gene: TRBJ1-1; clone size: .; D gene: .; CDR3 DNA: TGTGCCACCAGAGGGGGGGGAAGCCACACTGAAGCTTTCTTT; CDR3 protein: CATRGGGSHTEAFF
V gene: TRBV11-1; J gene: TRBJ1-3; clone size: .; D gene: .; CDR3 DNA: TGTGCCAGCACCTCGGACGGAGGACGCTCTGGAAACACCATATATTTT; CDR3 protein: CASTSDGGRSGNTIYF
V gene: TRBV9; J gene: TRBJ2-1; clone size: .; D gene: .; CDR3 DNA: TGTGCCAGCAGCGTTAGCCATGGCTCCTACAATGAGCAGTTCTTC; CDR3 protein: CASSVSHGSYNEQFF
V gene: TRBV28; J gene: TRBJ2-3; clone size: few; D gene: TRBD2; CDR3 DNA: TGTGCCAGCAGTTCCCGGGGAGGGGCGCAGTATTTT; CDR3 protein: CASSSRGGAQYF